This T cell receptor (beta chain) was captured in a study of blood T cell repertoires in COVID-19 (dated by TCRdb to 2020 to 2021). Regarding the research as a whole: The collaborator samples originated in the United States, Italy and Spain and spanned the acute and convalescent phases of COVID-19. The material from the prospective study consisted of cDNA or gDNA derived from T cells, B-cell-depleted T cells, or PBMCs. The dataset comprised deeply sampled blood TCRbeta repertoires from subjects exposed to, actively infected with, or recovered from COVID-19. The repertoires were made available in a free public database intended to serve as a resource for research on the immune response to SARS-CoV-2. Samples came from the ongoing ImmuneRACE study (first 160 participants) plus 1,254 subjects from 6 global collaborators. A de-identified subject ID, COVID-19 status, age in years and sex were almost always included in the sample metadata. Where available, HLA class I and class II types were obtained from metadata supplied by the sample provider rather than from assay-based typing. What the authors observed across the whole study: Clinical and demographic metadata were provided uncurated, with the amount varying by source and participant.

On this clone itself: Its cognate antigen has yet to be identified. No qualities accompany the bases; no much larger clone lies one base away.

Whole blood was collected in K2EDTA tubes by collaborating institutions according to the institutions' own protocols. For TCRbeta analysis, collaborator samples were shipped as frozen whole blood, as isolated PBMCs, or as DNA extracted from either sample type. The immunoSEQ Assay, a bias-controlled multiplex PCR, was used to amplify TCRbeta CDR3 regions from genomic DNA. On the study's bioinformatics: The number of nucleated cells in each sample was estimated from the amplification of reference gene primers within the assay. Sequence reads were collapsed and filtered to measure the absolute abundance of every unique TCRbeta CDR3 rearrangement. For each sample, productive Simpson clonality was calculated by taking the square root of Simpson's diversity index across productive rearrangements. TCRdb's version of the immuneACCESS table is confined to in-frame rearrangements and falls short of the full clone set. An unresolved V gene accounts for under half of the shortfall where checked; the remainder is of unknown origin. D and trimming were read from the DNA, whereas the V and J calls and clone size are those reported in that table. This sample holds 150,000 to 200,000 clones; 82% were observed only once. The top ten hold 20% to 25% of the sample.

The TCR was taken from an elderly woman with acute or convalescent COVID-19. The material sequenced was peripheral blood.

The nucleotide sequence is given as TGTGCCAGTAGTAGGACTAGCGGGAGACTACAAGAGACCCAGTACTTC. It codes for CASSRTSGRLQETQYF. The chain employs TRBV19 and TRBJ2-5; 13 bases in the middle match TRBD2. V loses 4 bases at its end and J loses 2 bases; junction bases beyond the gene matches: 4. CDR1 and CDR2 are drawn from the germline V gene (reference sequence): LNHDA, SQIVND. Reading from cysteine to phenylalanine, the CDR3 counts 16 amino acids. Of the read, only the CDR3 DNA is kept; its 48 bases are in frame from base 1.